This TCR beta chain was identified during a study of T-cell memory formation after mild COVID-19. Findings of the study overall: CD4+ clones that contracted lay mainly in CM and EM; CD8+ ones lay in EMRA.

The 5'RACE method, run with constant-segment primers, produced TCR alpha and TCR beta cDNA libraries (carrying sample barcodes and UMIs). TCRdb re-analysed the 5' RACE reads in MiXCR, keeping a single row per CDR3 protein. The data show around 390,000 distinct CDR3 sequences, with more than 15% seen just once and 20% to 25% held by the top ten. This clonotype was seen only a few times. What it binds is unknown. The CDR3 extends over 12 amino acids. J gave up 3 bases and V 2 bases, and 0 bases lay outside the gene matches. Germline values: CDR1 DFQATT, CDR2 SNEGSKA (reference sequence). The sequenced sample consisted of PBMCs or a T cell subset sorted from them (not recorded which). The V and J genes are TRBV20-1 and TRBJ1-1; 7 nucleotides align to TRBD1. This clonotype originated in a man between 18 and 29 years old who had mild COVID-19 (a few samples of this study predate the infection). Cell type and time point are not known. CDR3 region: CSARTGDTEAFF. As DNA, the CDR3 is TGCAGTGCTAGAACAGGGGACACTGAAGCTTTCTTT.